The entry below gives a single T cell receptor (beta chain) sequence along with its context. Its antigen is as yet unknown. This CDR3 spans 13 amino acids. Trimming stripped 4 bases from V and 5 bases from J, with 8 bases between. Looked up from germline, CDR1 is MNHEY and CDR2 is SVGAGI. The data were taken from a study of T cell clonotyping in hematopoietic cell transplantation. Study-wide points: Without cell sorting, CD4 versus CD8 contributions remain unresolved. At the given depth, recipient repertoires were over 95% de novo clonotypes. Pathologically expanded recipient clonotypes increased progressively from day 30 to day 180 as diversity fell.

The protocol was immunoSEQ multiplex PCR, while the TCRdb copy is restricted to in-frame clones and leaves out a portion. The table has under 20,000 clones, roughly 88% seen once. This TCR was sampled from a man aged 50 to 60 in good health. Some clones in this sample may be carry-over from other donors' samples. The rearrangement links TRBV6-5 to TRBJ1-4, with D unresolved. Material: peripheral blood mononuclear cells. DNA for the CDR3: TGTGCCAGCAGTTTCAGTGGAAATGAAAAACTGTTTTTT. Encoded protein: CASSFSGNEKLFF.